This T cell receptor beta chain was profiled in a study of T cell repertoires in cytomegalovirus infection. Whole-study context: Both a matching HLA type and CMV infection were indicated by public TCR beta signatures.

To note about this clonotype: Its antigen is as yet unknown.

Using its own MiXCR run on the reads, TCRdb lists one record per CDR3 protein. The sample includes roughly 69,000 distinct CDR3 sequences, 28% seen only once; the top ten take 59%. Whole-study findings and limits: CMV carriers having the relevant HLA were flagged by cumulative public TCR beta family frequency.

V was cut by 0 bases and J by 4 bases, with 12 bases left in between. Germline CDR1 SQVTM, CDR2 ANQGSEA. The CDR3 is made up of 14 amino acids. The clonotype originates from a human donor in good health (CMV status not recorded). Some clones in this sample may be carry-over from other donors' samples. Sequencing was performed on CD8+ T cells from cultured PBMCs, taken from culture after CMV antigen stimulation. The chain employs TRBV29-1 and TRBJ1-2; D unclear. The CDR3 DNA sequence: TGCAGCGTTGAAGACGACGAACGGACCTATGGCTACACCTTC. The encoded protein is CSVEDDERTYGYTF.